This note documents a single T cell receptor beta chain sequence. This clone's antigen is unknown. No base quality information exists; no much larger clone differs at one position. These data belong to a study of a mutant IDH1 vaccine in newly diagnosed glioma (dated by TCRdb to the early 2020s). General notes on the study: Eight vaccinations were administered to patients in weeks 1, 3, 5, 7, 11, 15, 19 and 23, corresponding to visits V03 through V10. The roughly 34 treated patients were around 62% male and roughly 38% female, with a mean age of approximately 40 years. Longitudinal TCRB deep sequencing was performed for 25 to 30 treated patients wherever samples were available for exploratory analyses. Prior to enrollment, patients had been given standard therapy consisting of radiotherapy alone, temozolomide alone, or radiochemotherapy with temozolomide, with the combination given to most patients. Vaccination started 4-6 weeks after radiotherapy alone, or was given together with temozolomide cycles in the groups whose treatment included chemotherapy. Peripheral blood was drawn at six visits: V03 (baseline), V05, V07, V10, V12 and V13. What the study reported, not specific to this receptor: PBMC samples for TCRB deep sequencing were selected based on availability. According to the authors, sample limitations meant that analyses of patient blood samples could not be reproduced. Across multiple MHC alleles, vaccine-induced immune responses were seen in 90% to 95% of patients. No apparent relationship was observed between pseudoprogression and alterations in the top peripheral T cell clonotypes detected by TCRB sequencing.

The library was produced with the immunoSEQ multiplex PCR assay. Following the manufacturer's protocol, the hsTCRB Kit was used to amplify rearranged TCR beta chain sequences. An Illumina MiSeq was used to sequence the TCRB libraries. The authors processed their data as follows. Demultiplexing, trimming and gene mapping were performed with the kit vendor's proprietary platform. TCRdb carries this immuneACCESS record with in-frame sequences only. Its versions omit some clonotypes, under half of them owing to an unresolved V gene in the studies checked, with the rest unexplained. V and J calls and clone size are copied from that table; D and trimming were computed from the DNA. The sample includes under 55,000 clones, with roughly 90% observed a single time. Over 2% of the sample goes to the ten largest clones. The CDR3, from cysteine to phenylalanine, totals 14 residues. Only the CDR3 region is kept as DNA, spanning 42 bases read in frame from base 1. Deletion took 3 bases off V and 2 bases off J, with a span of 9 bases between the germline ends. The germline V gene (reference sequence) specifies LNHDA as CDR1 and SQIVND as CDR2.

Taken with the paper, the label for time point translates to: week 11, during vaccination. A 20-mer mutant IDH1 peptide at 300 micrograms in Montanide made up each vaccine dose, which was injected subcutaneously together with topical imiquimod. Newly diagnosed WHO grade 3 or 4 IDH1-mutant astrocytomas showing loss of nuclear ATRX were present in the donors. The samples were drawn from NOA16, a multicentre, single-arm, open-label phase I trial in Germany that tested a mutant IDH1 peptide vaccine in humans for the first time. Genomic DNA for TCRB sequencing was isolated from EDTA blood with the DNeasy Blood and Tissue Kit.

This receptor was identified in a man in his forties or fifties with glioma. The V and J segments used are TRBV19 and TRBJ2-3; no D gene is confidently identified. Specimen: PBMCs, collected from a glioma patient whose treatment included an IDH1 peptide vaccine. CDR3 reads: CASSIGVYTDTQYF. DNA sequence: TGTGCCAGTAGTATTGGGGTCTACACAGATACGCAGTATTTT.